This T cell receptor (beta chain) stems from a study of HIV-infected patients and healthy controls. Overall study findings and caveats: HIV+ repertoires were severely depleted of MAIT alpha-chain CDR3s, unlike healthy controls.

From germline, CDR1 is LGHNA and CDR2 YNFKEQ. V was clipped by 1 base and J by 0 bases, with 10 bases between them. The length of the CDR3 is 16 residues. About 540 ng RNA was reverse transcribed with alpha and beta constant-region primers. Each of the alpha and beta chains got its own library through chain-specific third strand synthesis with indices. Ligation attached cDNA to a 5' RACE adapter that carried a random hexamer and SP2 site. TCRdb called the 5' RACE reads again in MiXCR, with one record for every CDR3 protein. The sample consists of about 15,000 distinct CDR3 sequences, roughly 7.7% of them appearing once. This clonotype appeared many times. What it binds is unknown. The repertoire came from unfractionated whole blood and reflected all unsorted peripheral T cells.

Sample: blood. The TCR was taken from an adult in good health. This chain links TRBV4-2 with TRBJ1-3; D gene unclear. As DNA, the CDR3 is TGTGCCAGCAGCCAAGGATCAATCTTCTCTGGAAACACCATATATTTT. Amino acids: CASSQGSIFSGNTIYF.